Presented here are 3 T cell receptor beta chains from one specimen sequenced in a study of T cells in severe cutaneous drug reactions. The donors had carbamazepine-induced Stevens-Johnson syndrome or toxic epidermal necrolysis. Libraries were made by iRepertoire multiplex PCR with TCR subtype-specific primers for bulk and single-cell sequencing. TCRdb reprocessed the single-cell sequencing reads and stores each CDR3 protein as one record, lacking DNA. This table holds 5 distinct CDR3 sequences. Sequences were obtained from a single TRBV12-expressing cell sorted from a skin blister. As to subset: single blister T cells sorted with anti-TRBV12-3/TRBV12-4 antibody. The source of these receptors is a human donor with a severe cutaneous drug reaction.

This clonotype ranks as hyperexpanded in terms of frequency. The gene calls are TRBV12-3 or TRBV12-4 and TRBJ1-5; TCRdb names TRBD1, which stays unverified in the absence of DNA. The CDR3 runs to 12 residues. The CDR3 region is CASSEQGQPQHF.

This clonotype is labeled hyperexpanded (1% or more) based on frequency. The rearrangement joins TRBV7-9 to TRBJ2-3. The CDR3 runs 12 residues. Germline V CDR1 and CDR2: SEHNR, FQNEAQ (reference sequence). This CDR3 is CASSPNTDTQYF.

In terms of frequency, this clonotype is hyperexpanded. The chain couples TRBV5-4 to TRBJ2-5. CDR1 is SGHNT and CDR2 is YYREEE in the germline V gene (reference sequence). The CDR3 totals 13 residues. CDR3 sequence reads: CASSWAKEETQYF.